This passage covers 30 T cell receptor beta chains from one sample sequenced in a study of beta chain features in type 1 diabetes (dated by TCRdb to between 2017 and 2018). The investigation overall reported the following: In all four CD4+ subsets, TCRB CDR3 length was moderately but significantly shorter in type 1 diabetes patients.

The antigens for these receptors are not known. Library preparation used the immunoSEQ multiplex PCR assay. The entire amount of isolated RNA was reverse transcribed using the High Capacity cDNA Reverse Transcription Kit, so the sequenced TCRB transcripts were expressed ones. Here the immuneACCESS table is served through TCRdb, limited to in-frame sequences with V and J called. Missing clones are a known gap in these copies; in checked studies unresolved V genes cover under half, and the rest lacks a known reason. The sample table shows 85,000 to 110,000 clones, and 25% to 35% are seen once. The leading ten clones occupy approximately 0.5% of the sample. The sequencing input was central memory CD4+ T cells from blood. All receptors come from a young woman with type 1 diabetes.

A few counts support this clone. The CDR3 DNA is TGTGCCAGCAGCTTACTGTGGAACACCGGGGAGCTGTTTTTT. Translating it yields CASSLLWNTGELFF. The J gene is TRBJ2-2, the V gene TRBV11-2; D call uncertain. The CDR3 spans 14 residues. Germline V gene lookup returns CDR1 SGHAT and CDR2 FQNNGV. V was shortened by 2 bases and J by 1 base, with 5 bases between the two germline ends. Full variable domain (remainder filled in from reference TRBV11-2 and TRBJ2-2): EAGVAQSPRYKIIEKRQSVAFWCNPISGHATLYWYQQILGQGPKLLIQFQNNGVVDDSQLPKDRFSAERLKGVDSTLKIQPAKLEDSAVYLCASSLLWNTGELFFGEGSRLTVL.

The chain has TRBV29-1 and TRBJ1-1; TRBD1 matches 12 bases. With 6 bases clipped from V and 5 bases from J, the junction kept 10 bases outside the gene matches. Germline CDR1 is SQVTM and CDR2 is ANQGSEA. The CDR3 consists of 15 residues. The CDR3 protein is CSVGGTGGFGTEAFF. The DNA of the CDR3 is TGCAGCGTGGGGGGGACAGGGGGCTTCGGGACTGAAGCTTTCTTT.

This clone was found a few times. This chain uses TRBV28 with TRBJ1-2; D may be TRBD1 (5 bases). CDR1 is MDHEN and CDR2 is SYDVKM in the germline V gene. Trimming left V 6 bases short and J 5 bases short, with 10 bases between. This CDR3 has 12 amino acids. CDR3 DNA: TGTGCCAGCAGCCCAGACAGATATGGCTACACCTTC. Translation: CASSPDRYGYTF.

This clone has more than one count but fewer than ten. The gene calls are TRBV7-9 and TRBJ2-2, with D possibly TRBD1 on 5 matching bases. CDR1 and CDR2 (germline): SEHNR, FQNEAQ (reference sequence). This CDR3 spans 17 amino acids. V dropped 7 bases and J dropped 0 bases, with 18 bases sitting between them. The CDR3 DNA is TGTGCCAGCACAGGAATAAGAGGCAGGGCGAACACCGGGGAGCTGTTTTTT. Protein sequence: CASTGIRGRANTGELFF.

This clone was seen a handful of times. The V call is TRBV6-5, the J call TRBJ2-1, with D possibly matching TRBD1 (5 bases). The CDR3 has 15 amino acids. Trimming cost V 5 bases and J 3 bases, with 14 bases left between them. The germline V gene has CDR1 MNHEY and CDR2 SVGAGI. Here the CDR3 DNA reads TGTGCCAGCAGTCCCCCAGGAAGGGGCTACAATGAGCAGTTCTTC. This codes for CASSPPGRGYNEQFF.

The chain couples TRBV5-8 to TRBJ2-3; the match to TRBD2 covers 8 bases. V was pared by 3 bases and J by 2 bases, with 11 bases of the junction left unmatched. The CDR3 is 17 amino acids. Germline V gene data show CDR1 as SGHTS and CDR2 as YDEGEE. CDR3 in DNA: TGTGCCAGCAGCTCCCTAGGACTAGCCGAATCCACAGATACGCAGTATTTT. This gives the protein CASSSLGLAESTDTQYF.

CDR3 in DNA: TGTGCCAGCAGTTCCGGGACAGGGCACACTGAAGCTTTCTTT. Translated: CASSSGTGHTEAFF. This chain links TRBV6-5 with TRBJ1-1; 9 bases are a match to TRBD1. Per germline, CDR1 MNHEY and CDR2 SVGAGI. The V and J ends lost 4 bases and 3 bases, in that order; junction bases with no gene match: 3. The CDR3 has 14 residues.

The rearrangement joins TRBV11-2 to TRBJ2-6; 7 nucleotides agree with TRBD1. The CDR3 is made up of 19 amino acids. The V gene end was trimmed by 4 bases and the J gene end by 0 bases; junction bases not matched to a gene: 12. CDR1 and CDR2 from the germline V gene are SGHAT and FQNNGV. The CDR3 nucleotides read TGTGCCAGCAGCTCCGAGACAGGGCTTTCTTCCTCTGGGGCCAACGTCCTGACTTTC. Its translation is CASSSETGLSSSGANVLTF.

As for this clone: The sample carries other DNA sequences with the same CDR3. The chain carries TRBV2 and TRBJ1-5, with 7 nucleotides matching TRBD1. This CDR3 has 14 residues. Losses at the gene ends were 5 bases for V and 4 bases for J; bases not matched to a gene: 5. CDR1 is SNHLY, CDR2 FYNNEI, per germline. In DNA form, the CDR3 reads TGTGCCAGCAGTAGACAGGGTAGGAATCAGCCCCAGCATTTT. Translated: CASSRQGRNQPQHF.

The DNA of the CDR3 is TGTGCCAGTAGTACAAGGACTAGCGTGAACACCGGGGAGCTGTTTTTT. It codes for CASSTRTSVNTGELFF. The chain couples TRBV19 to TRBJ2-2; 9 bases are shared with TRBD2. The CDR3 runs to 16 residues. CDR1 is LNHDA, CDR2 SQIVND, per germline (reference sequence). The V and J ends lost 4 bases and 1 base, in that order; junction bases with no gene match: 4.

The chain links TRBV9 to TRBJ2-2, with 7 bases that match TRBD2. Germline lookup yields CDR1 SGDLS and CDR2 YYNGEE. Unmatched junction bases numbered 12, after V lost 4 bases and J lost 3 bases. The CDR3 extends over 17 amino acids. Written as DNA, the CDR3 is TGTGCCAGCAGCCCTAGAGGACTAGGGCCCTACACCGGGGAGCTGTTTTTT. It translates to CASSPRGLGPYTGELFF. Filled out from reference TRBV9 and TRBJ2-2, the complete variable domain reads DSGVTQTPKHLITATGQRVTLRCSPRSGDLSVYWYQQSLDQGLQFLIQYYNGEERAKGNILERFSAQQFPDLHSELNLSSLELGDSALYFCASSPRGLGPYTGELFFGEGSRLTVL.

This clone was detected only a few times. This chain connects TRBV6-1 to TRBJ2-3, with D hard to call. Trimming removed 10 bases from V and 2 bases from J, with 19 bases in between. CDR3 length: 15 amino acids. Germline CDR1 is MNHNS and CDR2 is SASEGT. This CDR3 is CATTYQMIPTDTQYF. The CDR3 nucleotides are TGTGCCACCACATATCAAATGATTCCCACAGATACGCAGTATTTT.

This chain connects TRBV5-5 to TRBJ2-3; 7 bases are shared with TRBD1. The V gene's germline CDR1 is SGHKS and CDR2 YYEKEE (reference sequence). Unmatched junction bases numbered 10, after V lost 2 bases and J lost 4 bases. This CDR3 has 16 amino acids. The CDR3 region is CASSFSQDRRADTQYF. CDR3 coding DNA: TGTGCCAGCAGCTTCTCTCAGGACAGGCGCGCAGATACGCAGTATTTT. Using reference TRBV5-5 and TRBJ2-3 for the parts outside the CDR3, the full variable domain is DAGVTQSPTHLIKTRGQQVTLRCSPISGHKSVSWYQQVLGQGPQFIFQYYEKEERGRGNFPDRFSARQFPNYSSELNVNALLLGDSALYLCASSFSQDRRADTQYFGPGTRLTVL.

This clone was detected ten times or more. J is TRBJ2-1 and V is TRBV20-1; 8 bases agree with TRBD2. Germline CDR1 DFQATT, CDR2 SNEGSKA (reference sequence). With 5 bases clipped from V and 10 bases from J, the junction kept 4 bases outside the gene matches. CDR3 length equals 11 residues. The CDR3 loop reads CSAGTRQEQFF. CDR3 nucleotide sequence: TGCAGTGCTGGGACTAGGCAGGAGCAGTTCTTC.

This clone has more than one count but fewer than ten. The V and J genes are TRBV6-5 and TRBJ1-1; D is perhaps TRBD1 (5 bases). Germline V CDR1 and CDR2: MNHEY, SVGAGI. V gave up 2 bases and J gave up 0 bases, with 10 bases separating them. The CDR3 totals 15 residues. The CDR3: CASSYGATVNTEAFF. For the CDR3, the DNA is TGTGCCAGCAGTTACGGGGCGACAGTGAACACTGAAGCTTTCTTT.

J is TRBJ2-2 and V is TRBV28, with D tentatively TRBD1 (6 bases). Germline loops: CDR1 MDHEN, CDR2 SYDVKM. V lost 7 bases, J lost 4 bases, and 13 bases lay in between. The CDR3 spans 14 residues. The CDR3 loop is CASMVGQRTGELFF. CDR3 in DNA: TGTGCCAGCATGGTTGGACAGCGCACCGGGGAGCTGTTTTTT.

This chain links TRBV7-2 with TRBJ1-1; D call uncertain. CDR3 length: 13 residues. Looked up from germline, CDR1 is SGHTA and CDR2 is FQGNSA. Trimming removed 3 bases at V and 1 base at J, with 6 bases between. The CDR3 reads CASSFGRNTEAFF. CDR3 DNA: TGTGCCAGCAGCTTCGGGAGGAACACTGAAGCTTTCTTT.

The chain is built from TRBV29-1 and TRBJ1-1; D gene unclear. V shed 7 bases and J shed 3 bases, with 12 bases lying between them. Germline V gene sequence: CDR1 SQVTM, CDR2 ANQGSEA. There are 12 residues in the CDR3. This CDR3 reads CSANPRDTEAFF. CDR3 sequence (DNA): TGCAGCGCCAACCCTCGGGACACTGAAGCTTTCTTT.

This clone was seen more than once but under ten times. The rearrangement uses TRBV7-2 and TRBJ2-3, with unresolved D. V was pared by 0 bases and J by 6 bases, with 7 bases between. The CDR3 has 13 amino acids. In germline, CDR1 is SGHTA, CDR2 FQGNSA. CDR3 DNA sequence: TGTGCCAGCAGCTTAGCGGCGGAGGATACGCAGTATTTT. Translation gives CASSLAAEDTQYF.

This clone was seen a handful of times. J is TRBJ2-5 and V is TRBV7-3, with TRBD1 matching over 7 bases. The CDR3 is made up of 13 amino acids. Germline CDR1 SGHTA, CDR2 FQGTGA. Trimming removed 5 bases from V and 5 bases from J; junction bases left unmatched: 5. The CDR3: CASSEQGRETQYF. CDR3 coding DNA: TGTGCCAGCAGCGAACAGGGGCGGGAGACCCAGTACTTC. The full variable domain, its missing parts supplied by reference TRBV7-3 and TRBJ2-5, is GAGVSQTPSNKVTEKGKYVELRCDPISGHTALYWYRQSLGQGPEFLIYFQGTGAADDSGLPNDRFFAVRPEGSVSTLKIQRTERGDSAVYLCASSEQGRETQYFGPGTRLLVL.

This clone was counted only a few times. This chain joins TRBV29-1 and TRBJ2-3; 7 bases align to TRBD1. Germline values: CDR1 SQVTM, CDR2 ANQGSEA. The J segment lost 4 bases and the V segment lost 7 bases, leaving 5 bases of the junction unmatched. This CDR3 has 12 amino acids. CDR3 bases: TGCAGCGCCCACAGGGGTCCAGATACGCAGTATTTT. It encodes CSAHRGPDTQYF.

This clone was found a few times. The V gene is TRBV30, the J gene TRBJ2-7, with D possibly being TRBD2 (5 bases). Per the germline V gene, CDR1 is GTSNPN and CDR2 is SVGIG (reference sequence). This CDR3 region has 12 residues. V dropped 2 bases and J dropped 2 bases, with 7 bases sitting between them. CDR3 nucleotide sequence: TGTGCCTGGAGTAAGGGAGCCTACGAGCAGTACGTC. It translates to CAWSKGAYEQYV.

This clone was observed a few times. The V call is TRBV6-6, the J call TRBJ1-1; perhaps TRBD1 as D (5 bases). The V gene's germline CDR1 is MNHNY and CDR2 SVGAGI (reference sequence). V was clipped by 2 bases and J by 1 base, with 14 bases between them. The CDR3 sequence is 16 residues long. DNA for the CDR3: TGTGCCAGCAGTTACCCGACCGGGGGTACGAACACTGAAGCTTTCTTT. This translates into CASSYPTGGTNTEAFF.

The V call is TRBV27, the J call TRBJ2-6, with 8 bases that match TRBD1. Trimming cost V 3 bases and J 0 bases; bases outside gene matches: 10. CDR1 and CDR2 (germline): MNHEY, SMNVEV (reference sequence). This CDR3 comprises 19 residues. The CDR3 spells CASSFKWQGARSGANVLTF. Written as DNA, the CDR3 is TGTGCCAGCAGTTTTAAATGGCAGGGGGCCCGCTCTGGGGCCAACGTCCTGACTTTC.

V and J are TRBV5-1 and TRBJ2-7, with TRBD2 matching 7 bases. The CDR3 spans 14 residues. The germline V gene has CDR1 SGHRS and CDR2 YFSETQ. Trimming cost V 4 bases and J 0 bases; bases outside gene matches: 4. CDR3 protein: CASSGIAGSYEQYF. In nucleotides, the CDR3 is TGCGCCAGCAGCGGGATAGCGGGCTCCTACGAGCAGTACTTC.

The genes are TRBV7-9 and TRBJ2-7; 8 nucleotides agree with TRBD1. After removal of 4 bases from V and 2 bases from J, the junction contained 7 bases not matched to a gene. In germline, CDR1 is SEHNR, CDR2 FQNEAQ (reference sequence). This CDR3 has 15 amino acids. The CDR3 region has the DNA TGTGCCAGCAGCTCGGACAGGGAACTCCCCTACGAGCAGTACGTC. This translates into CASSSDRELPYEQYV.

The chain recombines TRBV19 with TRBJ2-1; 7 bases map to TRBD1. CDR3 length: 15 amino acids. Germline loops: CDR1 LNHDA, CDR2 SQIVND (reference sequence). V lost 6 bases, J lost 6 bases, and 11 bases stayed unmatched. CDR3 in DNA: TGTGCCAGTAGCTCAACCGACAGGGTTGGCAATGAGCAGTTCTTC. Translated, it gives CASSSTDRVGNEQFF.

The J gene is TRBJ2-3, the V gene TRBV10-3, with 10 bases that match TRBD2. This CDR3 comprises 16 residues. Germline assignment: CDR1 ENHRY and CDR2 SYGVKD. V gave up 2 bases and J gave up 3 bases; unmatched junction bases: 5. This CDR3 is CAISERNSGGTDTQYF. CDR3 sequence (DNA): TGTGCCATCAGTGAGCGGAATAGCGGGGGGACAGATACGCAGTATTTT.

The chain links TRBV28 to TRBJ1-2; 10 nucleotides match TRBD1. CDR1 MDHEN and CDR2 SYDVKM come from the germline V gene. This CDR3 is 14 amino acids long. Trimming at V came to 5 bases and at J to 7 bases, leaving 7 bases not matched to a gene. As DNA, the CDR3 is TGTGCCAGCAGTGCCCTCGACAGGGGGCCTGGCTACACCTTC. Its protein product is CASSALDRGPGYTF.

The chain uses TRBV5-1 and TRBJ2-3; a weak D match, TRBD2 (6 bases). Looked up from germline, CDR1 is SGHRS and CDR2 is YFSETQ. V shed 4 bases and J shed 6 bases, with 15 bases lying between them. This CDR3 is 14 amino acids long. The DNA of the CDR3 is TGCGCCAGCAGCCACCCGTCCAGCGGGGATACGCAGTATTTT. Amino acids: CASSHPSSGDTQYF.